This T cell receptor (beta chain) was found in a study of CD8+ T cells in alopecia areata. Study as a whole: Grafts of skin from C3H/HeJ donors aged roughly 6-13 months with spontaneous alopecia went to female C3H/HeJ mice aged roughly 7-11 weeks.

Using CD4, CD8alpha, NKG2D, NKG2ACE and other markers, pooled cutaneous lymph node cells were sorted. Of note for this clone: Its target is not known. Germline and genes here are mouse. The read terminates 4 residues ahead of where the CDR3 ends, so the germline J gene completes it.

The germline V gene encodes CDR1 MNHDT and CDR2 YYDKIL. This CDR3 is 15 amino acids long. Extracted from the samples, RNA was reverse transcribed into cDNA to serve as the sequencing template. The protocol was immunoSEQ multiplex PCR, while the TCRdb copy is restricted to in-frame clones and leaves out a portion. The sample holds around 290,000 clones, and no clone turns up only once. Findings and caveats of the study: Mouse data revealed clearer TCR sharing than patient data did, a gap possibly tied to HLA. In lesional scalp, particularly from alopecia totalis/universalis, clonality was higher than in normal scalp.

This TCR derives from a C3H/HeJ mouse with alopecia areata. The strain's MHC: H2-k. Sequencing was performed on CD4+ T cells sorted from a lymph node. The chain recombines TRBV17 with TRBJ2-7; 11 bases fit TRBD2. The CDR3 spells CASSRGGLGGYEQYF. The part of the CDR3 DNA that was read is TGTGCTAGCAGTAGAGGAGGACTGGGGGGATAT.